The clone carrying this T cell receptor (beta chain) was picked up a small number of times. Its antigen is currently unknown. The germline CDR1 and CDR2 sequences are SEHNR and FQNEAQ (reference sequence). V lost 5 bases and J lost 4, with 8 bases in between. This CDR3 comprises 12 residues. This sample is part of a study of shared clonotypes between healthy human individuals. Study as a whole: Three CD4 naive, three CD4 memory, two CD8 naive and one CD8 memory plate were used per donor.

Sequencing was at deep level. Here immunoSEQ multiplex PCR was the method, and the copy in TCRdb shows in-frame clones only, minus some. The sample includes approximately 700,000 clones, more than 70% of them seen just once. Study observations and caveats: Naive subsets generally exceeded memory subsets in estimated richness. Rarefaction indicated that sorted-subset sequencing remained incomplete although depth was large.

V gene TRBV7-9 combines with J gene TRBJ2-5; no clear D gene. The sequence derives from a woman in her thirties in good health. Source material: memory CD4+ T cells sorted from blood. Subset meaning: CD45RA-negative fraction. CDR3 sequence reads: CASSASGETQYF. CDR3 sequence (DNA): TGTGCCAGCAGCGCCTCAGGAGAGACCCAGTACTTC.